This entry lists 31 T cell receptor beta chains sequenced from one sample in a study of blood T cell repertoires in COVID-19. Profiled with immunoSEQ multiplex PCR; TCRdb holds only in-frame clones, not every one. Among some 87,000 clones listed, more than 65% were seen once. Input material: peripheral blood. The receptor source for this set is a woman over 75 with active or convalescent COVID-19.

V is TRBV5-4 and J is TRBJ1-2; perhaps TRBD1 as D (6 bases). The CDR3 has 16 residues. The germline CDR1 and CDR2 sequences are SGHNT and YYREEE (reference sequence). V was cut by 4 bases and J by 6 bases, with 22 bases left in between. The CDR3 sequence: CASSPEAGQTYHGYTF. For the CDR3, the DNA is TGTGCCAGCAGCCCAGAAGCCGGACAGACCTACCATGGCTACACCTTC. The full variable domain, rest sourced from reference TRBV5-4 and TRBJ1-2, is ETGVTQSPTHLIKTRGQQVTLRCSSQSGHNTVSWYQQALGQGPQFIFQYYREEENGRGNFPPRFSGLQFPNYSSELNVNALELDDSALYLCASSPEAGQTYHGYTFGSGTRLTVV.

The chain's CDR3 is CASSYNRGEQYF. The CDR3 coding sequence is TGTGCCAGCAGCTACAACAGGGGCGAGCAGTACTTC. The chain has TRBV11-2 and TRBJ2-7; 7 nucleotides line up with TRBD1. Germline V lookup: CDR1 SGHAT, CDR2 FQNNGV. V trimming: 4 bases; J trimming: 6 bases; junction bases outside the gene matches: 3. The CDR3 runs to 12 residues.

CDR3 residues: CASSQVPGQGGDEQYF. The DNA of the CDR3 is TGCGCCAGCAGCCAAGTACCGGGCCAAGGGGGCGACGAGCAGTACTTC. The genes are TRBV4-3 and TRBJ2-7, with TRBD1 matching over 7 bases. There are 16 residues in the CDR3. The V gene's germline CDR1 is LGHNA and CDR2 YSLEER. V lost 1 base and J lost 5; bases outside the gene matches: 11.

The chain recombines TRBV24-1 with TRBJ2-1, with 9 bases fitting TRBD1. Germline values: CDR1 KGHDR, CDR2 SFDVKD. V shed 4 bases and J 0 bases; nucleotides not matched to a gene: 0. The CDR3 has 15 residues. In nucleotides, the CDR3 is TGTGCCACCAGTGAGACAGGGGGCTCCTACAATGAGCAGTTCTTC. This gives the protein CATSETGGSYNEQFF.

This clone was recorded a few times. This chain links TRBV19 with TRBJ1-2; the match to TRBD1 covers 11 bases. The CDR3 covers 15 residues. The V gene's germline CDR1 is LNHDA and CDR2 SQIVND (reference sequence). The ends lost 4 bases at V and 2 bases at J; junction bases unmatched: 3. DNA for the CDR3: TGTGCCAGTAGTAACCGGGACAGGGGGAACTATGGCTACACCTTC. Translated, it gives CASSNRDRGNYGYTF. The entire variable domain, with the rest obtained from reference TRBV19 and TRBJ1-2, is as follows: DGGITQSPKYLFRKEGQNVTLSCEQNLNHDAMYWYRQDPGQGLRLIYYSQIVNDFQKGDIAEGYSVSREKKESFPLTVTSAQKNPTAFYLCASSNRDRGNYGYTFGSGTRLTVV.

This rearrangement joins TRBV19 to TRBJ1-3; 7 bases are shared with TRBD1. Trimming cost V 0 bases and J 0 bases; bases outside gene matches: 14. The CDR3 contains 20 residues. From germline, CDR1 is LNHDA and CDR2 SQIVND (reference sequence). In DNA form, the CDR3 reads TGTGCCAGTAGTATAGATCGCGGTGGGGGACAGCGATTCTCTGGAAACACCATATATTTT. Its translation: CASSIDRGGGQRFSGNTIYF. Together with reference TRBV19 and TRBJ1-3, the CDR3 gives the full variable domain: DGGITQSPKYLFRKEGQNVTLSCEQNLNHDAMYWYRQDPGQGLRLIYYSQIVNDFQKGDIAEGYSVSREKKESFPLTVTSAQKNPTAFYLCASSIDRGGGQRFSGNTIYFGEGSWLTVV.

The rearrangement uses TRBV6-5 and TRBJ1-5, with D perhaps TRBD1 (5 bases). V lost 5 bases, J lost 7 bases, and 12 bases lay in between. CDR3 length: 13 residues. The germline gives CDR1 MNHEY, CDR2 SVGAGI. CDR3 in DNA: TGTGCCAGCAGTAGGCCAGGGCGGCAGCCCCAGCATTTT. This codes for CASSRPGRQPQHF.

This clone has a single count. The chain is built from TRBV6-2 or TRBV6-3 and TRBJ2-6; TRBD2 aligns across 7 bases. Germline V CDR1 and CDR2: MNHEY, SVGEGT. The CDR3 length is 16 residues. V trimming: 4 bases; J trimming: 0 bases; junction bases outside the gene matches: 3. Here the CDR3 DNA reads TGTGCCAGCAGTTCGTCGGGGGGCTCTGGGGCCAACGTCCTGACTTTC. Its protein is CASSSSGGSGANVLTF.

The rearrangement links TRBV9 to TRBJ1-3; D gene uncertain. Germline CDR1 and CDR2: SGDLS and YYNGEE. The CDR3 loop spans 13 amino acids. With 0 bases removed from V and 9 bases from J, the gap between germline ends came to 10 bases. CDR3: CASSVGGDGTIYF. CDR3 nucleotide sequence: TGTGCCAGCAGCGTAGGCGGGGATGGCACCATATATTTT.

Only a few counts were recorded for this clone. This sequence joins TRBV5-1 and TRBJ1-2, with TRBD1 matching 7 bases. This CDR3 comprises 15 residues. The germline V gene encodes CDR1 SGHRS and CDR2 YFSETQ. After removal of 3 bases from V and 2 bases from J, the junction contained 7 bases not matched to a gene. Written as DNA, the CDR3 is TGCGCCAGCAGCTCTAACCCGGGACAGAACTATGGCTACACCTTC. Its translation is CASSSNPGQNYGYTF.

The V call is TRBV4-3, the J call TRBJ1-2; 8 nucleotides agree with TRBD1. V was clipped by 5 bases and J by 0 bases; unmatched bases: 5. The CDR3 runs to 15 residues. Germline CDR1 is LGHNA and CDR2 is YSLEER. The CDR3 DNA reads TGCGCCAGCAGCGCCCAGGGGGCCCCTAACTATGGCTACACCTTC. This gives the protein CASSAQGAPNYGYTF.

V gene TRBV19 combines with J gene TRBJ1-5, with 7 bases matching TRBD1. Germline V lookup: CDR1 LNHDA, CDR2 SQIVND (reference sequence). This CDR3 spans 16 amino acids. Trimming cost V 5 bases and J 3 bases; bases outside gene matches: 10. CDR3 residues: CASSSGGGQFNQPQHF. The CDR3 DNA reads TGTGCCAGTAGTTCCGGGGGGGGACAGTTCAATCAGCCCCAGCATTTT.

The chain uses TRBV6-6 and TRBJ2-7, with a tentative D call TRBD2 (6 bases). The CDR3 loop spans 15 amino acids. Germline V gene sequence: CDR1 MNHNY, CDR2 SVGAGI (reference sequence). Trimming cost V 5 bases and J 5 bases, with 19 bases left between them. The CDR3 sequence: CASSRPGLADHEQYF. CDR3 DNA sequence: TGTGCCAGCAGTCGACCGGGACTCGCGGACCACGAGCAGTACTTC.

This clone came up once. The chain carries TRBV7-2 and TRBJ1-1; TRBD1 is a possible D gene (6 bases). Germline V gene data show CDR1 as SGHTA and CDR2 as FQGNSA. The V end was cut by 2 bases, the J end by 10 bases, with 14 bases between. There are 13 residues in the CDR3. The CDR3 loop reads CASSLNREGGAFF. CDR3 DNA sequence: TGTGCCAGCAGCTTAAACAGGGAAGGAGGAGCTTTCTTT.

The gene calls are TRBV5-4 and TRBJ2-3, with 11 bases aligning to TRBD1. Germline lookup yields CDR1 SGHNT and CDR2 YYREEE (reference sequence). V shed 4 bases and J 1 base; nucleotides not matched to a gene: 5. This CDR3 is 16 amino acids long. For the CDR3, the DNA is TGTGCCAGCAGCGTGCCGGGACAGGGGGGCACAGATACGCAGTATTTT. Residues: CASSVPGQGGTDTQYF.

The rearrangement joins TRBV30 to TRBJ1-3; 9 bases align to TRBD1. The CDR3 runs to 14 residues. Trimming at V came to 4 bases and at J to 0 bases, leaving 1 base not matched to a gene. The germline gives CDR1 GTSNPN, CDR2 SVGIG (reference sequence). The CDR3 DNA reads as TGTGCCTGGAACAGGGGGCCCTCTGGAAACACCATATATTTT. This gives the protein CAWNRGPSGNTIYF.

The gene calls are TRBV14 and TRBJ1-2, with D possibly matching TRBD1 (6 bases). This CDR3 is 15 amino acids long. The germline gives CDR1 SGHDN, CDR2 FVKESK. Trimming removed 0 bases from V and 5 bases from J, with 13 bases in between. The CDR3 protein is CASSQDLEQGYGYTF. CDR3 bases: TGTGCCAGCAGCCAAGATCTCGAACAGGGATATGGCTACACCTTC.

This chain uses TRBV10-3 with TRBJ2-7, with 9 bases matching TRBD2. Looked up from germline, CDR1 is ENHRY and CDR2 is SYGVKD. This CDR3 has 14 amino acids. The trim removed 10 bases at V and 0 bases at J, leaving 7 bases unmatched. CDR3 coding DNA: TGTGCCACTACTAGCGGGTCCTACTCCTACGAGCAGTACTTC. Encoded protein: CATTSGSYSYEQYF.

This clone was counted a few times. The sample has other DNA sequences that encode this CDR3 too. The chain has TRBV19 and TRBJ2-6; maybe TRBD1 (5 bases). From germline, CDR1 is LNHDA and CDR2 SQIVND (reference sequence). CDR3 length: 16 amino acids. V shed 3 bases and J shed 4 bases, with 13 bases lying between them. CDR3 sequence: CASSIGQGYGANVLTF. CDR3 in DNA: TGTGCCAGTAGTATCGGGCAGGGATACGGGGCCAACGTCCTGACTTTC.

The CDR3 reads CASGIAGTEYF. DNA of the CDR3: TGTGCCAGCGGAATTGCAGGGACAGAATACTTC. This chain connects TRBV28 to TRBJ2-7; 7 nucleotides line up with TRBD1. The CDR3 loop spans 11 amino acids. V trimming: 8 bases; J trimming: 13 bases; junction bases outside the gene matches: 11. The germline gives CDR1 MDHEN, CDR2 SYDVKM.

The rearrangement links TRBV19 to TRBJ1-2; D is perhaps TRBD1 (5 bases). Per the germline V gene, CDR1 is LNHDA and CDR2 is SQIVND (reference sequence). V lost 5 bases, J lost 5 bases, and 12 bases lay in between. This CDR3 contains 13 residues. The DNA of the CDR3 is TGTGCCAGTAGTGCGACAGCAATTTATGGCTACACCTTC. Translating gives CASSATAIYGYTF.

The genes are TRBV11-2 and TRBJ1-4, with D unresolved. Trimming stripped 3 bases from V and 5 bases from J, with 7 bases between. The CDR3 has 13 amino acids. Germline assignment: CDR1 SGHAT and CDR2 FQNNGV. The CDR3 sequence: CASSLNTNEKLFF. The CDR3 DNA is TGTGCCAGCAGCTTGAACACAAATGAAAAACTGTTTTTT.

DNA for the CDR3: TGTGCCAGCAGCTTCCCAGGGGAGGGCTACACCTTC. Its translation: CASSFPGEGYTF. The rearrangement uses TRBV7-2 and TRBJ1-2, with D possibly matching TRBD1 (6 bases). Germline V CDR1 and CDR2: SGHTA, FQGNSA. The CDR3 is 12 residues long. The V end lost 3 bases, the J end lost 8 bases, and 10 bases lay between the germline ends.

The gene calls are TRBV7-9 and TRBJ2-1; D is unresolved. V dropped 5 bases and J dropped 14 bases, with 10 bases sitting between them. Germline values: CDR1 SEHNR, CDR2 FQNEAQ (reference sequence). This CDR3 comprises 10 residues. The CDR3 sequence is CASSPVSEFF. CDR3 DNA sequence: TGTGCCAGCAGCCCCGTTTCAGAGTTCTTC.

This clone was seen just once. The J gene is TRBJ2-1, the V gene TRBV7-2; TRBD2 agrees at 8 bases. The CDR3 spans 12 residues. Germline V gene sequence: CDR1 SGHTA, CDR2 FQGNSA. The V and J ends lost 4 bases and 15 bases, in that order; junction bases with no gene match: 8. DNA of the CDR3: TGTGCCAGCAGCTCGGCGGGGGGCCCAGGGTTCTTC. Its protein product is CASSSAGGPGFF.

This chain links TRBV7-9 with TRBJ1-6; D not resolved. V dropped 8 bases and J dropped 6 bases, with 11 bases sitting between them. This CDR3 comprises 13 residues. Germline lookup yields CDR1 SEHNR and CDR2 FQNEAQ (reference sequence). The DNA for the CDR3 is TGTGCCAGCGCATCGAGTACTAATTCACCCCTCCACTTT. Translation: CASASSTNSPLHF.

The chain couples TRBV4-3 to TRBJ1-2; D remains ambiguous. The CDR3 runs 16 residues. V was cut by 0 bases and J by 4 bases, with 15 bases left in between. From germline, CDR1 is LGHNA and CDR2 YSLEER. The CDR3 DNA sequence: TGCGCCAGCAGCCAAGATCGTGGGGAGCTAGTCTATGGCTACACCTTC. It is translated as CASSQDRGELVYGYTF.

The J gene is TRBJ2-7, the V gene TRBV5-1, with 7 bases matching TRBD1. The germline CDR1 and CDR2 sequences are SGHRS and YFSETQ. The CDR3 loop spans 14 amino acids. The J segment lost 3 bases and the V segment lost 4 bases, leaving 7 bases of the junction unmatched. This chain's CDR3 is CASSQTGKGYEQYF. The CDR3 DNA reads TGCGCCAGCAGCCAGACAGGGAAGGGCTACGAGCAGTACTTC.

The chain carries TRBV27 and TRBJ2-7; the D gene is possibly TRBD2 (5 bases). Germline CDR1 is MNHEY and CDR2 is SMNVEV (reference sequence). With 7 bases removed from V and 6 bases from J, the gap between germline ends came to 19 bases. CDR3 length equals 14 residues. Here the CDR3 DNA reads TGTGCCAGCACCCCGGTTTGGGAGACTGGCGAGCAGTACTTC. As protein: CASTPVWETGEQYF.

This clone was detected once. The chain carries TRBV7-9 and TRBJ1-1; D gene ambiguous. The CDR3 consists of 12 residues. The V end was cut by 0 bases, the J end by 8 bases, with 7 bases between. Germline V CDR1 and CDR2: SEHNR, FQNEAQ (reference sequence). CDR3 protein: CASSLANGEAFF. Here the CDR3 DNA reads TGTGCCAGCAGCTTAGCTAACGGGGAAGCTTTCTTT.

A few counts support this clone. V gene TRBV7-9 combines with J gene TRBJ2-5; TRBD1 matches at 9 bases. Trimming at V came to 3 bases and at J to 2 bases, leaving 4 bases not matched to a gene. Germline assignment: CDR1 SEHNR and CDR2 FQNEAQ (reference sequence). The CDR3 runs to 15 residues. CDR3 region: CASSFGDRVQETQYF. In DNA form, the CDR3 reads TGTGCCAGCAGCTTTGGGGACAGGGTTCAAGAGACCCAGTACTTC.